This T cell receptor beta chain was identified during a study of beta chain features in type 1 diabetes. Notes on this clone: The antigen remains unidentified.

What was sequenced were expressed TCRB transcripts, since all of the isolated RNA had been reverse transcribed. Assay used: immunoSEQ multiplex PCR; TCRdb lists only in-frame clones, some missing. The sample yields fewer than 900,000 clones, 17% seen once. Study outcomes and limitations: It was not settled here whether HLA type affects TCRB rearrangement.

Germline lookup yields CDR1 SGDLS and CDR2 YYNGEE. The CDR3 consists of 14 residues. Deletions cut 4 bases from V and 5 bases from J, with 16 bases between. The sequence derives from a woman younger than 30 in good health. The chain recombines TRBV9 with TRBJ2-7; D is unresolved. Sequences were obtained from naive CD4+ T cells from blood. The CDR3 spells CASSRVGPTDEQYF. In nucleotides, the CDR3 is TGTGCCAGCAGCCGTGTAGGACCCACAGACGAGCAGTACTTC.